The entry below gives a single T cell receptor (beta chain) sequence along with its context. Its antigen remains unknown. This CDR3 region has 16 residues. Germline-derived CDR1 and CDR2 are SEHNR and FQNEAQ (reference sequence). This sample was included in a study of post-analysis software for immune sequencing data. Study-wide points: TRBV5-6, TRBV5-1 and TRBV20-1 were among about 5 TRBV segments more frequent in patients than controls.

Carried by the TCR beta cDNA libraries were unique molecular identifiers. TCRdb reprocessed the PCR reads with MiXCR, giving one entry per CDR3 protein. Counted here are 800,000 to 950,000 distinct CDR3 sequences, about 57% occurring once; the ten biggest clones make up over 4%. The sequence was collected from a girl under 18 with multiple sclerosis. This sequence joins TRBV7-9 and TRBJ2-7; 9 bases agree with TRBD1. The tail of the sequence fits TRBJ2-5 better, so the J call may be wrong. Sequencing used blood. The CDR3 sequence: CASSSPGQGGRETQYF. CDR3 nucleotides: TGTGCCAGCAGCTCACCGGGACAGGGAGGCCGAGAGACCCAGTACTTC.